Reported below is one TCR beta chain. What it binds is not known. The same CDR3 also results from other DNA sequences found in this sample. Here immunoSEQ multiplex PCR was the method, and the copy in TCRdb shows in-frame clones only, minus some. The sample holds approximately 170,000 clones, around 85% seen once. This specimen comes from a study of cytomegalovirus exposure and HLA in healthy donors. Background on the study: Both the 100 to 150 validation repertoires and the 600 to 750 first-cohort repertoires used the same platform, as reported by a later analysis. Points from the study as a whole: Across donors, most TCRs were seen rarely, yet some public ones were widespread. First-cohort TCR clusters were later found to tend to co-occur in the 120 or so validation repertoires. Altogether, 150 or so TCR beta chains were recorded as cytomegalovirus-associated.

Germline lookup yields CDR1 SGHRS and CDR2 YFSETQ. The CDR3 runs to 14 residues. V lost 0 bases to trimming and J lost 4 bases; unmatched junction nucleotides: 1. The chain uses TRBV5-1 and TRBJ1-2, with 9 positions matching TRBD1. Sequencing input: PBMCs. The sequence derives from a young man in good health and CMV-seropositive. CDR3 bases: TGCGCCAGCAGCTTGGGGGGACAGGGCTATGGCTACACCTTC. Its translation is CASSLGGQGYGYTF.